A selection of T cell receptor beta chains follows, all from one sample in a study of T cell responses to AZD1222 COVID-19 vaccine. Data came from immunoSEQ multiplex PCR; TCRdb stores just in-frame clones and leaves some out. The sample yields 90,000 to 120,000 clones, around nine tenths seen once. The input for sequencing was peripheral blood, taken 28 days after the second dose of the MenACWY control vaccine. Every receptor here comes from an adult who received the MenACWY meningococcal vaccine as a control. The CDR3 runs from the conserved cysteine through the conserved F or W. The D gene is left open where the match is weak. Not all rows give a size; the values are once, few, many and, for expanded clones, a class.

J: TRBJ1-5; length: 15; V: TRBV7-2; D: NA; size: NA; DNA: TGTGCCAGCAGCTATCTTATACGGAGCAATCAGCCCCAGCATTTT; CDR3: CASSYLIRSNQPQHF
J: TRBJ1-1; length: 14; V: TRBV4-3; D: TRBD1; size: NA; DNA: TGCGCCAGCAGCCGATCAGACAGGGCTCCTGAAGCTTTCTTT; CDR3: CASSRSDRAPEAFF
J: TRBJ2-2; length: 16; V: TRBV11-2; D: NA; size: NA; DNA: TGTGCCAGCAGCCGGATTGGGGTTGCGAACACCGGGGAGCTGTTTTTT; CDR3: CASSRIGVANTGELFF
J: TRBJ2-2; length: 11; V: TRBV3-1/TRBV3-2; D: NA; size: NA; DNA: TGTGCCAGCAGCCAGGGCGGGGAGCTGTTTTTT; CDR3: CASSQGGELFF
J: TRBJ1-4; length: 15; V: TRBV5-6; D: TRBD1; size: NA; DNA: TGTGCCAGCAGCTCGACAGGGAGCCTTGGCGAAAAACTGTTTTTT; CDR3: CASSSTGSLGEKLFF
J: TRBJ1-1; length: 16; V: TRBV25-1; D: TRBD1; size: NA; DNA: TGTGCCAGCAGTGGAGCTCCGGGACAGGGGGGGATCGAAGCTTTCTTT; CDR3: CASSGAPGQGGIEAFF
J: TRBJ1-1; length: 13; V: TRBV6-6; D: NA; size: NA; DNA: TGTGCCAGCAGTCAGCCCACGAACACTGAAGCTTTCTTT; CDR3: CASSQPTNTEAFF
J: TRBJ2-7; length: 19; V: TRBV29-1; D: TRBD2; size: NA; DNA: TGCAGCGTTGAAGACGCAGGGACTAGCGGGGGGGCTTTCTCCTACGAGCAGTACTTC; CDR3: CSVEDAGTSGGAFSYEQYF
J: TRBJ1-1; length: 15; V: TRBV18; D: NA; size: NA; DNA: TGTGCCAGCTCACCCGCATGGGGCGCGGGCACTGAAGCTTTCTTT; CDR3: CASSPAWGAGTEAFF
J: TRBJ1-4; length: 14; V: TRBV28; D: NA; size: many; DNA: TGTGCCAGCAGTTTCTCGGGGGCTAATGAAAAACTGTTTTTT; CDR3: CASSFSGANEKLFF